The entry that follows covers one TCR beta chain sequence. Its matching antigen is unknown. Other nucleotide sequences in the sample specify the same CDR3. V was clipped by 4 bases and J by 1 base, with 8 bases between them. The CDR3 is made up of 14 amino acids. Germline V lookup: CDR1 MNHEY, CDR2 SMNVEV (reference sequence). The PCR was carried out with 60 Vbeta primers and 13 Jbeta primers. Clones were sequenced by immunoSEQ multiplex PCR, and TCRdb holds only the in-frame ones, with some missing. The table includes some 110,000 clones, around two thirds detected once. This entry belongs to a study of cytomegalovirus exposure and HLA in healthy donors. Study-wide results and limits: Reportedly, a later analysis found an Asian-associated ancestry cluster had fewer N-insertions than the approximately 670-donor mean.

The sequence was collected from a woman in her 40s in good health and CMV-seropositive. The sample taken for sequencing was PBMCs. This chain connects TRBV27 to TRBJ1-3, with a tentative D call TRBD1 (5 bases). The CDR3 DNA sequence: TGTGCCAGCAGTTCCTCAGGGTCTGGAAACACCATATATTTT. Translated, it gives CASSSSGSGNTIYF.